This TCR beta chain was observed in a study of cytomegalovirus exposure and HLA in healthy donors. Study in general: From about 200 million T cells, an earlier analysis saw 100 million to 140 million unique TCR beta sequences. Study-wide results and limits: It was assumed in the presence/absence analyses that sequencing depth was roughly uniform across donors. Accurate HLA-A and HLA-B prediction from TCR beta sequences was reported for most subjects. Within the data, a cluster of highly shared sequence variants was likely a sequencing artifact.

For this clone: The antigen remains undetermined.

With 60 Vbeta and 13 Jbeta primers, the PCR was carried out. Some clones are missing from TCRdb's copy, which holds only in-frame ones; the method was immunoSEQ multiplex PCR. The sample yields fewer than 250,000 clones, roughly 82% seen once. The sequenced material came from PBMCs. The receptor comes from a man between 35 and 55 years old in good health and CMV-seropositive.

CDR3 in amino acids: CASSHDRGPGNTIYF. The CDR3 nucleotides read TGCGCCAGCAGCCACGACAGGGGGCCTGGAAACACCATATATTTT. This chain links TRBV4-1 with TRBJ1-3; TRBD1 agrees at 10 bases. CDR3 length: 15 amino acids. The V gene end was trimmed by 3 bases and the J gene end by 2 bases; junction bases not matched to a gene: 1. Germline CDR1 and CDR2: MGHRA and YSYEKL.